Many counts were recorded for the clone carrying this T cell receptor (beta chain). Amplification of TCR beta CDR3 regions used RNA as the template. HTBI primers drove first-round RT-PCR of the TCR CDR3. One entry per CDR3 protein results from TCRdb running MiXCR on the multiplex PCR reads. The table includes a few hundred thousand distinct CDR3 sequences, roughly 15% detected once. The CDR3 has 15 residues. V lost 0 bases and J 6 bases, leaving 13 bases between the germline ends. CDR1 and CDR2 from the germline V gene are SGHVS and FQNEAQ. Diagnosis relied on clinical symptoms, serum thyroxine and TRAb, thyroid ultrasound and orbital computed tomography. The authors took PBMCs from 10 ml fresh peripheral blood. The data stem from a study of T cells in Graves' hyperthyroidism and ophthalmopathy.

The J gene is TRBJ2-3, the V gene TRBV7-8; D may be TRBD2 (6 bases). Sequenced: blood. The TCR was taken from a woman in her 40s with Graves' ophthalmopathy. The CDR3 nucleotides read TGTGCCAGCAGCTTAGCGGGGGGTGGGCAGGATACGCAGTATTTT. As protein: CASSLAGGGQDTQYF.